This T cell receptor (beta chain) comes out of a study of blood T cell repertoires in COVID-19. Across the study: Spain, Italy and the United States supplied samples that represented acute and convalescent COVID-19. Nucleic acid was either cDNA or gDNA, and it came from T cells, B-cell-depleted T cells, or PBMCs.

Trimming cost V 6 bases and J 0 bases, with 13 bases left between them. The CDR3 totals 14 residues. The V gene's germline CDR1 is SGHRS and CDR2 YFSETQ. This table comes from immunoSEQ multiplex PCR, and its TCRdb copy is limited to in-frame clones, with some not included. The profile shows 200,000 or so clones, approximately 83% of them singletons. This clonotype was sampled from a man in his forties or fifties who had recovered from COVID-19. Sequenced sample: PBMCs or T cells enriched from blood (not recorded which). This chain joins TRBV5-1 and TRBJ2-7; D is possibly TRBD1 (6 bases). CDR3 sequence reads: CASKTGSLSYEQYF. CDR3 nucleotides: TGCGCCAGCAAGACAGGCTCTCTCTCCTACGAGCAGTACTTC.